A selection of T cell receptor beta chains follows, all from one sample in a study of graft-versus-host responses after intestinal transplantation. Their antigens are not known. Using immunoSEQ multiplex PCR, the repertoire was profiled, and TCRdb retains in-frame clones only, with some absent. The sample yields about 120,000 clones, 90% to 95% seen once. Material: unstimulated CD4+ T cells sorted from spleen or lymph node cells, obtained before intestinal transplant. The receptors come from a human donor who received an intestinal transplant. Each CDR3 is given with its conserved first and last residue. Each record gives: D gene, clone size, J gene, V gene, CDR3 protein, CDR3 DNA. D genes are given only for firm matches. Not all rows give a size; the values are once, few, many and, for expanded clones, a class.

>TRBD2|NA|TRBJ2-3|TRBV27
CASSLLTSGKDTQYF
TGTGCCAGCAGTTTATTGACTAGCGGGAAGGATACGCAGTATTTT
>TRBD1|few|TRBJ2-7|TRBV6-5
CASRPTGAHEQYF
TGTGCCAGCAGGCCTACAGGGGCCCACGAGCAGTACTTC
>NA|few|TRBJ2-7|TRBV6-4
CASSAGVKGYEQYF
TGTGCCAGCAGTGCGGGAGTAAAGGGCTACGAGCAGTACTTC
>NA|NA|TRBJ2-1|TRBV5-8
CASSLRFRQFF
TGTGCCAGCAGCTTAAGATTTCGGCAGTTCTTC
>NA|NA|TRBJ2-1|TRBV10-1
CASSPRVGYNEQFF
TGCGCCAGCAGCCCTAGGGTCGGCTACAATGAGCAGTTCTTC
>TRBD1|NA|TRBJ2-7|TRBV10-1
CASSRQGNEQYF
TGCGCCAGCAGCCGACAGGGAAACGAGCAGTACTTC
>TRBD2|NA|TRBJ2-1|TRBV9
CASSVGGGYGYNEQFF
TGTGCCAGCAGCGTAGGGGGGGGGTACGGGTACAATGAGCAGTTCTTC
>TRBD2|NA|TRBJ2-3|TRBV18
CASSPGLNTDTQYF
TGTGCCAGCTCACCGGGACTAAACACAGATACGCAGTATTTT
>TRBD1|NA|TRBJ1-2|TRBV19
CASSPLPGQGSYGYTF
TGTGCCAGTAGCCCACTACCGGGACAGGGGAGCTATGGCTACACCTTC
>NA|NA|TRBJ2-1|TRBV6-6
CASSYRSGAFDEQFF
TGTGCCAGCAGTTATCGTAGCGGTGCCTTCGATGAGCAGTTCTTC
>NA|NA|TRBJ1-1|TRBV28
CASSLRNTEAFF
TGTGCCAGCAGCCTAAGGAACACTGAAGCTTTCTTT
>NA|NA|TRBJ2-5|TRBV10-3
CAISESHRENGETQYF
TGTGCCATCAGTGAGTCGCACAGGGAAAATGGCGAGACCCAGTACTTC
>NA|NA|TRBJ1-1|TRBV28
CASSAPPMNTEAFF
TGTGCCAGCAGTGCCCCCCCAATGAACACTGAAGCTTTCTTT
>NA|NA|TRBJ2-1|TRBV2
CASSTGGFNEQFF
TGTGCCAGCAGCACCGGGGGATTCAATGAGCAGTTCTTC
>NA|NA|TRBJ1-5|TRBV7-9
CASSHTGKNSNQPQHF
TGTGCCAGCAGCCACACAGGGAAGAATAGCAATCAGCCCCAGCATTTT
>NA|few|TRBJ2-5|TRBV7-9
CASTKDWGRETQYF
TGTGCCAGCACCAAGGACTGGGGCCGGGAGACCCAGTACTTC
>TRBD2|NA|TRBJ2-2|TRBV10-3
CAISESSGNTGELFF
TGTGCCATCAGTGAATCTAGCGGGAACACCGGGGAGCTGTTTTTT
>TRBD1|once|TRBJ2-2|TRBV30
CAWSGGTGPNRTGELFF
TGTGCCTGGAGTGGAGGGACAGGTCCTAACAGGACCGGGGAGCTGTTTTTT
>NA|NA|TRBJ2-7|TRBV28
CASTPGGGVYRRYF
TGTGCCAGCACCCCCGGAGGGGGGGTCTACAGGCGGTACTTC
>NA|NA|TRBJ2-3|TRBV9
CASSVVAGADTQYF
TGTGCCAGCAGCGTAGTGGCAGGGGCCGATACGCAGTATTTT
>NA|NA|TRBJ2-3|TRBV14
CASSRPGGLRNPSDTQYF
TGTGCCAGCAGCCGACCCGGGGGACTCAGAAACCCCTCAGATACGCAGTATTTT
>TRBD1|NA|TRBJ1-1|TRBV29-1
CSVDGGGVRTEAFF
TGCAGCGTTGATGGAGGGGGCGTACGCACTGAAGCTTTCTTT
>NA|NA|TRBJ1-4|TRBV7-8
CASSSRDPSRFGKLFF
TGTGCCAGCAGCTCTCGGGACCCTTCTAGATTCGGAAAACTGTTTTTT
>TRBD1|NA|TRBJ2-7|TRBV6-4
CASRTGVQGVKVEQYF
TGTGCCAGCAGGACGGGGGTACAGGGGGTGAAGGTAGAGCAGTACTTC
>NA|NA|TRBJ2-3|TRBV5-1
CASSLGQGTADTQYF
TGCGCCAGCAGCTTGGGGCAGGGCACGGCAGATACGCAGTATTTT
>TRBD2|NA|TRBJ2-1|TRBV7-2
CASSLLAGSYNEQFF
TGTGCCAGCAGCTTACTAGCGGGCTCCTACAATGAGCAGTTCTTC
>TRBD2|NA|TRBJ2-1|TRBV28
CASRLAGESNEQFF
TGTGCCAGCAGACTAGCGGGAGAAAGCAATGAGCAGTTCTTC
>TRBD1|NA|TRBJ1-3|TRBV6-5
CASSYSDRAGNTIYF
TGTGCCAGCAGTTATTCCGACAGGGCCGGAAACACCATATATTTT
>TRBD2|NA|TRBJ2-5|TRBV5-1
CASSSGGKQETQYF
TGCGCCAGCAGCAGCGGGGGTAAACAAGAGACCCAGTACTTC
>NA|once|TRBJ2-1|TRBV10-1
CASSELEGSGYNEQFF
TGCGCCAGCAGTGAGTTGGAAGGGTCCGGCTACAATGAGCAGTTCTTC
>NA|NA|TRBJ1-3|TRBV5-1
CASSLEDSRSGNTIYF
TGCGCCAGCAGCCTGGAGGACAGTCGCTCTGGAAACACCATATATTTT
>NA|NA|TRBJ2-7|TRBV2
CASRGLSYEQYF
TGTGCCAGCAGGGGCCTATCCTACGAGCAGTACTTC
>NA|NA|TRBJ2-1|TRBV5-1
CASSFSGATVDEQFF
TGCGCCAGCAGCTTTTCCGGGGCGACGGTCGATGAGCAGTTCTTC
>TRBD2|NA|TRBJ2-1|TRBV15
CATSTKREISYNEQFF
TGTGCCACCAGCACAAAGCGGGAGATCTCCTACAATGAGCAGTTCTTC
>NA|NA|TRBJ2-5|TRBV28
CASSPTGFETQYF
TGTGCCAGCAGCCCGACAGGTTTCGAGACCCAGTACTTC
>TRBD1|NA|TRBJ1-1|TRBV18
CASSRDRVGEAFF
TGTGCCAGCTCACGAGACAGGGTGGGTGAAGCTTTCTTT
>TRBD1|NA|TRBJ1-1|TRBV6-5
CASSNDRGTEAFF
TGTGCCAGCAGTAACGACAGGGGCACTGAAGCTTTCTTT
>NA|NA|TRBJ1-2|TRBV19
CASSILPGLNGYTF
TGTGCCAGTAGTATCCTCCCGGGATTGAATGGCTACACCTTC
>NA|few|TRBJ2-1|TRBV6-6
CASSRVNEQFF
TGTGCCAGCAGCAGGGTGAATGAGCAGTTCTTC
>TRBD2|once|TRBJ2-5|TRBV5-4
CASSWGLAGGETQYF
TGTGCCAGCAGCTGGGGACTAGCGGGAGGGGAGACCCAGTACTTC
>NA|NA|TRBJ1-1|TRBV7-3
CASSTEGYTEAFF
TGTGCCAGCAGCACCGAGGGGTACACTGAAGCTTTCTTT
>NA|NA|TRBJ2-2|TRBV18
CASCLLADNTGELFF
TGTGCCAGCTGCCTTTTAGCGGATAACACCGGGGAGCTGTTTTTT
>TRBD1|NA|TRBJ1-1|TRBV19
CATTFTGVGTEAFF
TGTGCCACGACATTCACAGGGGTTGGCACTGAAGCTTTCTTT
>TRBD1|NA|TRBJ2-7|TRBV6-5
CASSRDRGRYEQYF
TGTGCCAGCAGCCGAGACAGGGGTCGATACGAGCAGTACTTC
>NA|once|TRBJ2-2|TRBV27
CASSLSATTLTGELFF
TGTGCCAGCAGTTTATCTGCTACGACTCTCACCGGGGAGCTGTTTTTT
>NA|NA|TRBJ1-1|TRBV7-9
CASSLDWAHTEAFF
TGTGCCAGCAGCTTAGACTGGGCTCACACTGAAGCTTTCTTT
>TRBD2|NA|TRBJ2-7|TRBV28
CASSRPGLADYEQYF
TGTGCCAGCAGCCGACCGGGACTAGCGGATTACGAGCAGTACTTC
>TRBD2|NA|TRBJ2-3|TRBV9
CASSVAGRELADTQYF
TGTGCCAGCAGCGTAGCGGGGCGGGAGCTTGCAGATACGCAGTATTTT
>TRBD1|NA|TRBJ1-1|TRBV28
CASSGGQGLGEAFF
TGTGCCAGCAGTGGGGGACAGGGGTTGGGAGAAGCTTTCTTT
>NA|once|TRBJ2-2|TRBV5-4
CASSFVFSANTGELFF
TGTGCCAGCAGCTTCGTTTTTAGCGCGAACACCGGGGAGCTGTTTTTT
>NA|NA|TRBJ1-5|TRBV10-2
CASMGPGQPQHF
TGCGCCAGCATGGGACCTGGTCAGCCCCAGCATTTT
>NA|NA|TRBJ2-1|TRBV6-6
CASSYSSVHNEQFF
TGTGCCAGCAGTTACTCTAGCGTCCACAATGAGCAGTTCTTC
>NA|NA|TRBJ1-4|TRBV10-3
CAIKTLDEKLFF
TGTGCCATCAAAACATTGGACGAAAAACTGTTTTTT
>NA|NA|TRBJ2-5|TRBV5-1
CASSADNQETQYF
TGCGCCAGCAGCGCGGACAACCAAGAGACCCAGTACTTC
>TRBD1|NA|TRBJ2-7|TRBV14
CASSDPGQGYEQYF
TGTGCCAGCAGTGACCCGGGACAGGGATACGAGCAGTACTTC
>NA|NA|TRBJ2-5|TRBV29-1
CSGGRSQETQYF
TGCAGCGGAGGACGGAGCCAAGAGACCCAGTACTTC
>TRBD1|NA|TRBJ1-2|TRBV6-5
CASSYSGTGGNYGYTF
TGTGCCAGCAGTTACTCCGGGACAGGGGGTAACTATGGCTACACCTTC
>NA|NA|TRBJ2-7|TRBV6-1
CASTQGASYEQYF
TGTGCCAGCACCCAAGGGGCGTCCTACGAGCAGTACTTC
>NA|NA|TRBJ2-5|TRBV6-5
CASSFLETQYF
TGTGCCAGCAGTTTCCTAGAGACCCAGTACTTC